The 12 T cell receptor beta chains below were found in one sample sequenced in a study of metastatic and nonmetastatic thyroid tumors. None of the patients had undergone any treatment ahead of thyroid surgery. With MiXCR, TCRdb reprocessed the PCR reads. The sample has 16,000 or so clones, roughly 23% seen once. Sequencing input: adjacent normal tissue. These receptors were taken from a female donor with papillary thyroid cancer or a benign thyroid nodule (not recorded which). Some clones in this sample may be carry-over from other donors' samples.

The CDR3 nucleotides read TGTGCCAGCAGCTTAGGACAGGGGGTCGATGGCTACACCTTC. Protein sequence: CASSLGQGVDGYTF. This chain links TRBV11-1 with TRBJ1-2; 9 positions agree with TRBD1. This CDR3 region has 14 residues. Germline trimming cut 1 base from V and 6 bases from J; bases unmatched to any gene: 3. From germline, CDR1 is SGHAT and CDR2 FQDESV (reference sequence). The full variable domain, its missing parts supplied by reference TRBV11-1 and TRBJ1-2, is EAEVAQSPRYKITEKSQAVAFWCDPISGHATLYWYRQILGQGPELLVQFQDESVVDDSQLPKDRFSAERLKGVDSTLKIQPAELGDSAMYLCASSLGQGVDGYTFGSGTRLTVV.

The CDR3 DNA reads as TGTGCCAGCAGAGATGGACTAGCCGGGGAGCTGTTTTTT. Translated: CASRDGLAGELFF. J is TRBJ2-2 and V is TRBV2, with 7 positions matching TRBD2. Per germline, CDR1 SNHLY and CDR2 FYNNEI. The CDR3 is 13 amino acids. J lost 6 bases, V lost 6 bases, and 4 bases had no gene match.

This clone was detected a few times. The rearrangement uses TRBV27 and TRBJ2-3; 9 positions agree with TRBD2. The ends lost 7 bases at V and 0 bases at J; junction bases unmatched: 5. Per germline, CDR1 MNHEY and CDR2 SMNVEV (reference sequence). This CDR3 contains 15 residues. The CDR3 loop is CASTLTSGSTDTQYF. In DNA, the CDR3 is TGTGCCAGCACCCTGACTAGCGGTAGCACAGATACGCAGTATTTT.

The chain is built from TRBV19 and TRBJ2-1; D remains unclear. Trimming took off 4 bases at V and 3 bases at J, with 10 bases between the two ends. CDR3 length: 14 amino acids. Germline-derived CDR1 and CDR2 are LNHDA and SQIVND (reference sequence). This CDR3 reads CASSRDGSYNEQFF. CDR3 nucleotides: TGTGCCAGTAGTAGGGATGGTAGCTACAATGAGCAGTTCTTC.

The rearrangement joins TRBV20-1 to TRBJ2-1; 8 bases fit TRBD2. Germline CDR1 is DFQATT and CDR2 is SNEGSKA (reference sequence). The junction had 5 bases not matched to a gene; V was cut back by 5 bases and J by 2 bases. CDR3 length: 14 amino acids. The CDR3 loop is CSAPLAGAYNEQFF. The CDR3 DNA sequence: TGCAGTGCTCCTCTAGCGGGCGCCTACAATGAGCAGTTCTTC.

By frequency in the sample, this clone is large. DNA of the CDR3: TGTGCCAGCAGTTCGGGTTTCAACTATGGCTACACCTTC. Protein: CASSSGFNYGYTF. The chain has TRBV6-1 and TRBJ1-2; no firm D call. The CDR3 is 13 residues long. V dropped 5 bases and J dropped 2 bases, with 9 bases sitting between them. Germline CDR1 MNHNS, CDR2 SASEGT.

This chain joins TRBV19 and TRBJ2-6, with 11 bases lining up with TRBD2. After removal of 7 bases from V and 1 base from J, the junction contained 12 bases not matched to a gene. The CDR3 covers 19 residues. CDR1 is LNHDA, CDR2 SQIVND, per germline (reference sequence). This CDR3 is CASKRVLAGGWSGANVLTF. The DNA of the CDR3 is TGTGCCAGTAAGAGGGTGTTAGCGGGAGGGTGGTCTGGGGCCAACGTCCTGACTTTC. The full variable domain, its missing parts supplied by reference TRBV19 and TRBJ2-6, is DGGITQSPKYLFRKEGQNVTLSCEQNLNHDAMYWYRQDPGQGLRLIYYSQIVNDFQKGDIAEGYSVSREKKESFPLTVTSAQKNPTAFYLCASKRVLAGGWSGANVLTFGAGSRLTVL.

Only a few counts were recorded for this clone. J is TRBJ1-2 and V is TRBV5-1, with D possibly TRBD1 on 6 matching bases. Trimming removed 2 bases from V and 5 bases from J, with 7 bases in between. Germline V gives CDR1 SGHRS, CDR2 YFSETQ. The CDR3 consists of 12 residues. The CDR3 reads CASSFRGYGYTF. The CDR3 bases are TGCGCCAGCAGCTTCAGGGGATATGGCTACACCTTC.

The genes are TRBV11-2 and TRBJ2-1; D not certain. CDR3 size: 16 residues. Germline V CDR1 and CDR2: SGHAT, FQNNGV. Trimming shortened V by 5 bases and J by 1 base, and 15 bases separated the two germline ends. CDR3 residues: CASSPTVSSSYNEQFF. CDR3 bases: TGTGCCAGCAGCCCGACTGTGAGCTCGTCCTACAATGAGCAGTTCTTC.

The chain carries TRBV7-8 and TRBJ1-2; D perhaps matches TRBD1 (6 bases). V was clipped by 3 bases and J by 5 bases, with 13 bases between them. CDR1 is SGHVS and CDR2 is FQNEAQ in the germline V gene. CDR3 length: 14 amino acids. CDR3 DNA sequence: TGTGCCAGCAGCTTGCAACAGGGCGCTTATGGCTACACCTTC. Protein: CASSLQQGAYGYTF.

This clone was seen a few times. The chain recombines TRBV11-2 with TRBJ2-7; D is ambiguous. Between the trimmed V and J ends, which lost 3 bases and 2 bases, there was a span of 11 bases. This CDR3 contains 14 residues. Germline CDR1 SGHAT, CDR2 FQNNGV. CDR3 nucleotides: TGTGCCAGCAGCTTGTACCTAGGGCCCTACGAGCAGTACTTC. It translates to CASSLYLGPYEQYF. The full variable domain, in which reference TRBV11-2 and TRBJ2-7 provide the parts outside the CDR3, is EAGVAQSPRYKIIEKRQSVAFWCNPISGHATLYWYQQILGQGPKLLIQFQNNGVVDDSQLPKDRFSAERLKGVDSTLKIQPAKLEDSAVYLCASSLYLGPYEQYFGPGTRLTVT.

The chain is built from TRBV4-3 and TRBJ2-2, with 7 bases that match TRBD2. Trimming at V came to 4 bases and at J to 4 bases, leaving 6 bases not matched to a gene. Germline CDR1 reads LGHNA; CDR2 reads YSLEER. The CDR3 totals 15 residues. CDR3 sequence (DNA): TGCGCCAGCAGCCGCGACCCTAGCGGCACCGGGGAGCTGTTTTTT. It translates to CASSRDPSGTGELFF.